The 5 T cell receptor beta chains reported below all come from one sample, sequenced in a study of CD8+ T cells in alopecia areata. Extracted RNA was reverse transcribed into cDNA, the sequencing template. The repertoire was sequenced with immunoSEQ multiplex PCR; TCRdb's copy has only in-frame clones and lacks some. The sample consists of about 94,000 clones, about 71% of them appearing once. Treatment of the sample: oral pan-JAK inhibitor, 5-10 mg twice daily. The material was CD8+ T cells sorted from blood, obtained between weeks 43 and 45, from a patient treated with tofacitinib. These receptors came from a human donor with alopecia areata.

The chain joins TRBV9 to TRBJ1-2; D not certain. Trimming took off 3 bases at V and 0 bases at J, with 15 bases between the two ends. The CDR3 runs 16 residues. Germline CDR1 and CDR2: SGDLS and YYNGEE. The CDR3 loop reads CASSETTERANYGYTF. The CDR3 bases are TGTGCCAGCAGCGAAACTACAGAACGTGCTAACTATGGCTACACCTTC.

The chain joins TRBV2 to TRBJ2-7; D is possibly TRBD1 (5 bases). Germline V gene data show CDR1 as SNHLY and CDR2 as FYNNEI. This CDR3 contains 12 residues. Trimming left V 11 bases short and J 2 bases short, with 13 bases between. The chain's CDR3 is CASRALTYEQYF. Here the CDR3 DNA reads TGTGCCTCCAGGGCCCTTACCTACGAGCAGTACTTC.

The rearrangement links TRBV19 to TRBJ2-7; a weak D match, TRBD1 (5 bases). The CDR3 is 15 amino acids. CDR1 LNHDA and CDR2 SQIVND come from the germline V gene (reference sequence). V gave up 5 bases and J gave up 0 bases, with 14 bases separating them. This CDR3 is CASSRQRGNSYEQYF. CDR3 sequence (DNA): TGTGCCAGTAGTCGACAGAGAGGCAACTCCTACGAGCAGTACTTC.

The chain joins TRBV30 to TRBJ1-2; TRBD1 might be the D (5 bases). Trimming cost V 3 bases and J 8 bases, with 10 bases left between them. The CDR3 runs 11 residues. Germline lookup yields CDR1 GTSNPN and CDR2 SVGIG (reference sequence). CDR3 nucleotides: TGTGCCTGGAGCGGACAAGGCGGCTACACCTTC. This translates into CAWSGQGGYTF.

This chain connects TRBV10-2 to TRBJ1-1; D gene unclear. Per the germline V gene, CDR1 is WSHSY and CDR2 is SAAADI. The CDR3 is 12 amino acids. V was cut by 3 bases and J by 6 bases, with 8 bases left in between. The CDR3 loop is CASSETPAEAFF. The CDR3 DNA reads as TGCGCCAGCAGTGAAACTCCGGCTGAAGCTTTCTTT.